These 7 T cell receptor beta chains were sequenced from one sample in a study of blood T cell repertoires in COVID-19. Some clones are missing from TCRdb's copy, which holds only in-frame ones; the method was immunoSEQ multiplex PCR. The sample includes 110,000 to 150,000 clones, roughly 84% seen only once; the top ten take about 10%. The sequenced sample consisted of peripheral blood. All receptors come from a man between 60 and 75 years old with active or convalescent COVID-19.

The V call is TRBV14, the J call TRBJ1-2; a possible D gene is TRBD1 (5 bases). CDR1 is SGHDN, CDR2 FVKESK, per germline. V was cut by 1 base and J by 4 bases, with 10 bases left in between. The length of the CDR3 is 14 residues. CDR3 residues: CASSQVGHPYGYTF. In nucleotides, the CDR3 is TGTGCCAGCAGCCAAGTTGGACACCCCTATGGCTACACCTTC.

This clone was seen many times. The chain carries TRBV7-9 and TRBJ2-7, with D tentatively TRBD1 (6 bases). V was cut by 9 bases and J by 2 bases, with 14 bases left in between. The CDR3 consists of 13 residues. CDR1 is SEHNR, CDR2 FQNEAQ, per germline (reference sequence). The CDR3 DNA reads TGTGCCAGTCGGGACACCTTAACCTACGAGCAGTACTTC. Amino acid sequence: CASRDTLTYEQYF.

The chain employs TRBV7-2 and TRBJ1-2, with 7 bases aligning to TRBD1. After removal of 6 bases from V and 4 bases from J, the junction contained 8 bases not matched to a gene. Germline V CDR1 and CDR2: SGHTA, FQGNSA. The CDR3 loop spans 14 amino acids. For the CDR3, the DNA is TGTGCCAGCAGGCGGGATGCAGGGGGCTATGGCTACACCTTC. Translated, it gives CASRRDAGGYGYTF.

In the case of this clone: This sample includes further DNA sequences coding for the same CDR3. The CDR3 DNA reads TGCGCCAGCAGCCGCGGAACTTTCGGCTATGGCTACACCTTC. Protein sequence: CASSRGTFGYGYTF. This sequence joins TRBV4-3 and TRBJ1-2; D unclear. Germline V gene lookup returns CDR1 LGHNA and CDR2 YSLEER. The ends were cut back, 4 bases at V and 4 bases at J, with 13 bases in the middle. The CDR3 consists of 14 residues.

The chain uses TRBV19 and TRBJ2-1, with no clear D. The germline gives CDR1 LNHDA, CDR2 SQIVND (reference sequence). CDR3 length equals 16 residues. Between the trimmed V and J ends, which lost 1 base and 0 bases, there was a span of 10 bases. The CDR3 here is CASSIVSSDSYNEQFF. CDR3 nucleotide sequence: TGTGCCAGTAGTATAGTTAGCAGCGACTCCTACAATGAGCAGTTCTTC.

V gene TRBV11-2 combines with J gene TRBJ1-2, with a weak D call TRBD1 (5 bases). This CDR3 comprises 14 residues. The V gene's germline CDR1 is SGHAT and CDR2 FQNNGV. Between the trimmed V and J ends, which lost 5 bases and 6 bases, there was a span of 16 bases. The CDR3 bases are TGTGCCAGCAGCACCCGCGGGGGAGCAGATGGCTACACCTTC. The encoded protein is CASSTRGGADGYTF. Full variable domain (outside the CDR3, taken from reference TRBV11-2 and TRBJ1-2): EAGVAQSPRYKIIEKRQSVAFWCNPISGHATLYWYQQILGQGPKLLIQFQNNGVVDDSQLPKDRFSAERLKGVDSTLKIQPAKLEDSAVYLCASSTRGGADGYTFGSGTRLTVV.

The chain uses TRBV6-5 and TRBJ1-1; no clear D. The CDR3 extends over 13 amino acids. The germline CDR1 and CDR2 sequences are MNHEY and SVGAGI. The ends were cut back, 6 bases at V and 0 bases at J, with 8 bases in the middle. CDR3 region: CASSEVMNTEAFF. The CDR3 bases are TGTGCCAGCAGCGAGGTCATGAACACTGAAGCTTTCTTT.